These 16 T cell receptor beta chains were sequenced from one sample in a study of blood T cell repertoires in COVID-19 (dated by TCRdb to 2018 to 2021). Libraries were made using the immunoSEQ multiplex PCR assay. TCRdb stores this immuneACCESS table with in-frame sequences only. Part of the clones is absent; in the studies checked, under half of the shortfall reflects unresolved V genes, and no reason is known for the rest. The sample contains fewer than 250,000 clones, around 91% of them found a single time. The ten largest account for about 16% of the sample. Sequencing used PBMCs or T cells enriched from blood (not recorded which). These TCRs come from a man aged 30 to 45 who had been exposed to COVID-19.

This clone has a single count. The J gene is TRBJ2-3, the V gene TRBV19, with D tentatively TRBD2 (7 bases). Deletions cut 7 bases from V and 2 bases from J, with 19 bases between. The germline V gene has CDR1 LNHDA and CDR2 SQIVND (reference sequence). The CDR3 spans 16 residues. Here the CDR3 reads CASNQGGGRNTDTQYF. In nucleotides, the CDR3 is TGTGCCAGTAACCAAGGGGGGGGCCGTAACACAGATACGCAGTATTTT.

This clone has just a few counts. This rearrangement joins TRBV5-6 to TRBJ1-2; 11 bases align to TRBD1. Per germline, CDR1 SGHDT and CDR2 YYEEEE. The CDR3 has 17 amino acids. J lost 7 bases, V lost 5 bases, and 16 bases had no gene match. The CDR3 sequence is CASSFRTGTGGRGGYTF. CDR3 bases: TGTGCCAGCAGTTTCCGAACCGGGACAGGGGGACGTGGTGGCTACACCTTC.

This clone was seen a handful of times. The chain uses TRBV7-2 and TRBJ1-2, with D uncertain. CDR3 length: 13 amino acids. Germline V gene sequence: CDR1 SGHTA, CDR2 FQGNSA. Trimming removed 1 base from V and 8 bases from J, with 11 bases in between. The CDR3 protein is CASSLERREGYTF. The CDR3 DNA follows: TGTGCCAGCAGCTTAGAACGGCGGGAAGGCTACACCTTC.

This chain connects TRBV5-1 to TRBJ2-7; D is perhaps TRBD1 (6 bases). The CDR3 contains 13 residues. Germline V gene sequence: CDR1 SGHRS, CDR2 YFSETQ. Trimming removed 7 bases at V and 0 bases at J, with 11 bases between. CDR3 sequence (DNA): TGCGCCAGCTCTCGGGACACCTCCTACGAGCAGTACTTC. As protein: CASSRDTSYEQYF.

V gene TRBV7-9 combines with J gene TRBJ1-2, with 8 bases aligning to TRBD1. The CDR3 runs 13 residues. In germline, CDR1 is SEHNR, CDR2 FQNEAQ (reference sequence). J lost 8 bases, V lost 5 bases, and 7 bases had no gene match. Written as DNA, the CDR3 is TGTGCCAGCAGCCCGGACAGGGTAGGGGGCTACACCTTC. Protein sequence: CASSPDRVGGYTF. The full variable domain, rest sourced from reference TRBV7-9 and TRBJ1-2, is DTGVSQNPRHKITKRGQNVTFRCDPISEHNRLYWYRQTLGQGPEFLTYFQNEAQLEKSRLLSDRFSAERPKGSFSTLEIQRTEQGDSAMYLCASSPDRVGGYTFGSGTRLTVV.

This clone was picked up one time. This rearrangement joins TRBV11-3 to TRBJ2-7, with 7 bases identical to TRBD2. CDR1 is SGHNT, CDR2 YENEEA, per germline. This CDR3 is 14 amino acids long. The trim removed 5 bases at V and 4 bases at J, leaving 8 bases unmatched. The CDR3 here is CASSPGGGMYEQYF. As DNA, the CDR3 is TGTGCCAGCAGCCCGGGGGGTGGGATGTACGAGCAGTACTTC.

The chain joins TRBV27 to TRBJ1-6; D gene uncertain. The CDR3 has 14 amino acids. V was pared by 5 bases and J by 10 bases, with 15 bases between. From germline, CDR1 is MNHEY and CDR2 SMNVEV (reference sequence). CDR3 protein: CASSTGIEISPLHF. CDR3 nucleotide sequence: TGTGCCAGCAGTACCGGGATTGAAATCTCACCCCTCCACTTT.

The genes are TRBV2 and TRBJ1-2; 8 bases agree with TRBD1. V was clipped by 6 bases and J by 8 bases; unmatched bases: 11. The CDR3 is made up of 14 amino acids. Germline V lookup: CDR1 SNHLY, CDR2 FYNNEI. The CDR3 loop is CASSAGTGQPGYTF. For the CDR3, the DNA is TGTGCCAGCAGCGCCGGGACAGGACAACCGGGCTACACCTTC.

The V and J genes are TRBV10-1 and TRBJ1-1; TRBD1 matches at 8 bases. This CDR3 has 15 residues. The J segment lost 4 bases and the V segment lost 2 bases, leaving 6 bases of the junction unmatched. Germline CDR1 WNHNN, CDR2 SYGVQD (reference sequence). The CDR3, as DNA: TGCGCCAGCAGTGAGGGGCAGGGGGCTTCCACTGAAGCTTTCTTT. Translating it yields CASSEGQGASTEAFF.

The V gene is TRBV3-1 (or the pseudogene TRBV3-2), the J gene TRBJ1-2, with no clear D. The CDR3 loop spans 13 amino acids. V was trimmed by 0 bases and J by 5 bases, leaving 7 bases between them. Germline CDR1 is LGHDT and CDR2 is YNNKEL (reference sequence). CDR3 loop: CASSQDGRYGYTF. In DNA form, the CDR3 reads TGTGCCAGCAGCCAAGATGGGCGATATGGCTACACCTTC.

This chain links TRBV10-3 with TRBJ1-5; 9 nucleotides agree with TRBD1. The CDR3 consists of 13 residues. Trimming took 4 bases from V and 7 from J; bases not matched to a gene: 2. Germline CDR1 reads ENHRY; CDR2 reads SYGVKD. The CDR3 DNA follows: TGTGCCATCAGTGGACAGGGGGACCAGCCCCAGCATTTT. Translating it yields CAISGQGDQPQHF.

The rearrangement joins TRBV30 to TRBJ2-7, with a weak D call TRBD1 (6 bases). This CDR3 spans 13 amino acids. Germline V lookup: CDR1 GTSNPN, CDR2 SVGIG (reference sequence). V was trimmed by 3 bases and J by 5 bases, leaving 14 bases between them. The CDR3 nucleotides are TGTGCCTGGAGATTAGACAGGAGGAACGAGCAGTACTTC. This codes for CAWRLDRRNEQYF.

The chain combines TRBV12-5 with TRBJ1-1, with D uncertain. Per germline, CDR1 LGHNT and CDR2 FRNRAP. The CDR3 covers 14 residues. The germline V and J ends were trimmed by 0 bases and 2 bases, with 7 bases remaining between them. CDR3 region: CASGLVSGNTEAFF. CDR3 sequence (DNA): TGTGCTAGTGGTTTGGTATCGGGAAACACTGAAGCTTTCTTT.

The rearrangement joins TRBV19 to TRBJ1-1, with TRBD1 identical over 9 bases. V lost 3 bases to trimming and J lost 0 bases; unmatched junction nucleotides: 5. The germline V gene encodes CDR1 LNHDA and CDR2 SQIVND (reference sequence). The CDR3 is 16 residues long. This CDR3 reads CASSILGTGLNTEAFF. The CDR3 coding sequence is TGTGCCAGTAGTATCCTCGGGACAGGGTTGAACACTGAAGCTTTCTTT.

DNA of the CDR3: TGTGCCAGTAGTATAGACGCGGCGACGATGGATCAGCCCCAGCATTTT. Amino acid sequence: CASSIDAATMDQPQHF. The V gene is TRBV19, the J gene TRBJ1-5; D remains unclear. Germline CDR1 LNHDA, CDR2 SQIVND (reference sequence). The ends were cut back, 0 bases at V and 5 bases at J, with 14 bases in the middle. The CDR3 is 16 amino acids. The full variable domain, its missing parts supplied by reference TRBV19 and TRBJ1-5, is DGGITQSPKYLFRKEGQNVTLSCEQNLNHDAMYWYRQDPGQGLRLIYYSQIVNDFQKGDIAEGYSVSREKKESFPLTVTSAQKNPTAFYLCASSIDAATMDQPQHFGDGTRLSIL.

This chain joins TRBV27 and TRBJ2-7, with D possibly matching TRBD2 (6 bases). The germline V and J ends were trimmed by 2 bases and 6 bases, with 11 bases remaining between them. CDR1 MNHEY and CDR2 SMNVEV come from the germline V gene (reference sequence). CDR3 length equals 13 residues. The CDR3 sequence is CASSLGRPPEQYF. In DNA form, the CDR3 reads TGTGCCAGCAGTTTAGGGAGGCCCCCCGAGCAGTACTTC.